The T cell receptor beta chain described here comes from a study of blood T cell repertoires in COVID-19. TCRdb keeps only in-frame clones here, not all; method: immunoSEQ multiplex PCR. The table has 45,000 to 70,000 clones, 80% to 85% seen once; the top ten hold under 30%. This clone appeared a single time. V shed 1 base and J shed 2 bases, with 15 bases lying between them. The CDR3 consists of 16 residues. The germline CDR1 and CDR2 sequences are SGDLS and YYNGEE. This chain links TRBV9 with TRBJ2-5; a weak D match, TRBD2 (6 bases). Source material: peripheral blood. This receptor was taken from an elderly woman with active or convalescent COVID-19. CDR3 residues: CASSVSSRAGQETQYF. The CDR3, as DNA: TGTGCCAGCAGCGTATCCTCAAGGGCGGGGCAAGAGACCCAGTACTTC.